This record looks at one T cell receptor (beta chain) sequence and its context. Its matching antigen is unknown. Sequenced by immunoSEQ multiplex PCR; TCRdb stores in-frame clones only, minus some. The table lists approximately 120,000 clones, about four fifths of them singletons, with roughly 6.2% in the top ten. The CDR3 contains 16 residues. CDR1 is SEHNR, CDR2 FQNEAQ, per germline (reference sequence). Trimming at V came to 4 bases and at J to 2 bases, leaving 3 bases not matched to a gene. The time point here: blood 2 weeks post-SBRT. The treatment is: 15 Gy SBRT to primary tumor, nephrectomy 4 weeks later. The tumor was a clear cell renal cell carcinoma. The sample belongs to a study of radiation and T cells in renal cell carcinoma. Overall study results and limits: In blood, top tumor clones expanded by 2 weeks, shrinking by 4. Pretreatment tumor biopsies were lacking, so baseline clonotypes are unknown.

This clonotype was obtained from a man aged 50-60 years with renal cell carcinoma. This specimen was blood, taken from a patient whose treatment included radiotherapy and nephrectomy. The rearrangement links TRBV7-9 to TRBJ2-6; 9 positions agree with TRBD1. This chain's CDR3 is CASSSQGAPGANVLTF. The CDR3, as DNA: TGTGCCAGCAGCTCACAGGGGGCGCCTGGGGCCAACGTCCTGACTTTC. The full variable domain, with the rest looked up from reference TRBV7-9 and TRBJ2-6, is DTGVSQNPRHKITKRGQNVTFRCDPISEHNRLYWYRQTLGQGPEFLTYFQNEAQLEKSRLLSDRFSAERPKGSFSTLEIQRTEQGDSAMYLCASSSQGAPGANVLTFGAGSRLTVL.